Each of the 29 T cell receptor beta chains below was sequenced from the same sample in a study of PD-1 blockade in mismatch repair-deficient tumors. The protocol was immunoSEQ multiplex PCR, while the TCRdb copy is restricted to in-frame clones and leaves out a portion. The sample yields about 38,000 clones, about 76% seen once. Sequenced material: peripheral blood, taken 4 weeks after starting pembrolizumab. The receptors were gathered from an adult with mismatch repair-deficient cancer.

The CDR3: CASSHIRTGSDTIYF. CDR3 bases: TGCGCCAGCAGCCATATACGGACAGGGTCGGACACCATATATTTT. This chain connects TRBV4-3 to TRBJ1-3, with 8 bases aligning to TRBD1. J lost 8 bases, V lost 3 bases, and 9 bases had no gene match. CDR1 and CDR2 (germline): LGHNA, YSLEER. The CDR3 runs to 15 residues.

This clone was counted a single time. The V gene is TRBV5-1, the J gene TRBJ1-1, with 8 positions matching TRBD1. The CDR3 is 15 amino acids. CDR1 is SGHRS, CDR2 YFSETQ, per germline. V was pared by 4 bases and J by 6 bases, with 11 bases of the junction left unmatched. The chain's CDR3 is CASSGVTGAGAEAFF. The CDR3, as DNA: TGCGCCAGCAGCGGGGTGACAGGGGCGGGTGCTGAAGCTTTCTTT.

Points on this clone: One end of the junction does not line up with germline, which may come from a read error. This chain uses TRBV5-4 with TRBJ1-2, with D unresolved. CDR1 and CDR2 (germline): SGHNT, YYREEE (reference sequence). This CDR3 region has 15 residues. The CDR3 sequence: CASTLGQGGFYGYTF. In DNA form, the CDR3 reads TGTGCCAGCACCTTGGGTCAAGGCGGCTTCTATGGCTACACCTTC.

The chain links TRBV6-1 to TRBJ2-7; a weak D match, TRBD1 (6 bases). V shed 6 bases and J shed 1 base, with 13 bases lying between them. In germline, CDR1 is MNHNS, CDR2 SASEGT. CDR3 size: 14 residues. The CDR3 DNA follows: TGTGCCAGCAGGCAACCGGGACAATCCTACGAGCAGTACTTC. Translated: CASRQPGQSYEQYF.

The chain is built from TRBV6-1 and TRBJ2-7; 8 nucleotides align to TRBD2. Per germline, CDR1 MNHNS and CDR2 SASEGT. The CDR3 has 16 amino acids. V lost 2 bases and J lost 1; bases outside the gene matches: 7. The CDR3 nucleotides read TGTGCCAGCAGTGAAACCAGCGGGAGTGGATCCTACGAGCAGTACTTC. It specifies CASSETSGSGSYEQYF.

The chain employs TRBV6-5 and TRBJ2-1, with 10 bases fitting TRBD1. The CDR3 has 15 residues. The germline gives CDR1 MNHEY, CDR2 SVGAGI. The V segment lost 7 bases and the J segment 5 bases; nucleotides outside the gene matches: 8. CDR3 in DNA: TGTGCCAGCAACGATAGGACAGGGGGAAACAATGAGCAGTTCTTC. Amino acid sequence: CASNDRTGGNNEQFF.

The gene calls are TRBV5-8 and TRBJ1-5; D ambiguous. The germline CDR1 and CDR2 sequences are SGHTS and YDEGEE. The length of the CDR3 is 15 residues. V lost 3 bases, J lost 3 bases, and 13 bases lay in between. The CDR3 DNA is TGTGCCAGCAGCTCCATCCGGACCCCCAATCAGCCCCAGCATTTT. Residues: CASSSIRTPNQPQHF.

The CDR3 reads CATSRDSGRGNYNEQFF. The DNA for the CDR3 is TGTGCCACCAGCAGAGATTCGGGACGGGGGAACTACAATGAGCAGTTCTTC. The V and J genes are TRBV15 and TRBJ2-1, with a weak D call TRBD2 (6 bases). The ends were cut back, 0 bases at V and 3 bases at J, with 15 bases in the middle. Germline assignment: CDR1 LNHNV and CDR2 YYDKDF (reference sequence). The length of the CDR3 is 17 residues.

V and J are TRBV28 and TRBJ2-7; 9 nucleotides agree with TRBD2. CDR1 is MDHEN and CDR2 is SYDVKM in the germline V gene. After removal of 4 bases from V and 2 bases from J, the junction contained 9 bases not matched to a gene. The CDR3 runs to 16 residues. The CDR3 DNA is TGTGCCAGCAGTTCCCCCTCTAGCGGGGTTGCCTACGAGCAGTACTTC. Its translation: CASSSPSSGVAYEQYF.

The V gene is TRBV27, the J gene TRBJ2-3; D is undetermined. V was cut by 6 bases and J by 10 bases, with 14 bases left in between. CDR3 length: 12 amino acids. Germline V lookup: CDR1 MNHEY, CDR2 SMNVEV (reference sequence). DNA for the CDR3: TGTGCCAGCAGCCAAGGCACTGATGCGCAGTATTTT. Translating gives CASSQGTDAQYF.

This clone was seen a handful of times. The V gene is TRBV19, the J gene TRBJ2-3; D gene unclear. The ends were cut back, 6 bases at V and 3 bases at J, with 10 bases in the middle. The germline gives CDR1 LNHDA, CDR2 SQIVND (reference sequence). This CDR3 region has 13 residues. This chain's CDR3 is CASRTAVTDTQYF. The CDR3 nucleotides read TGTGCCAGTAGAACGGCGGTAACAGATACGCAGTATTTT.

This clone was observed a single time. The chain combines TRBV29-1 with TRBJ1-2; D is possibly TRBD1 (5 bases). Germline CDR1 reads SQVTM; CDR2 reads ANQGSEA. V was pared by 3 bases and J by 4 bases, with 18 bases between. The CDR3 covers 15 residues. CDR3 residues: CSVDWDGVGFYGYTF. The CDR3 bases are TGCAGCGTTGATTGGGACGGGGTGGGGTTCTATGGCTACACCTTC.

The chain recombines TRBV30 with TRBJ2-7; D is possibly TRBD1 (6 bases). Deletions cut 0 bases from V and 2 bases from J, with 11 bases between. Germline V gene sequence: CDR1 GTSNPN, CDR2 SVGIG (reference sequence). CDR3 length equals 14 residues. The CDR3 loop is CAWSVLQGPYEQYF. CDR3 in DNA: TGTGCCTGGAGTGTATTACAGGGTCCCTACGAGCAGTACTTC.

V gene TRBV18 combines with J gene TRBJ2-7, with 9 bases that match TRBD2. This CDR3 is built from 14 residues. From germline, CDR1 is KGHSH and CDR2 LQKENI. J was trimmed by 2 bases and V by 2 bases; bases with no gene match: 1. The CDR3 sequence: CASSPSSGAYEQYF. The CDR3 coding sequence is TGTGCCAGCTCACCATCTAGCGGGGCCTACGAGCAGTACTTC. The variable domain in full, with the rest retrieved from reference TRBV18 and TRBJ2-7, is NAGVMQNPRHLVRRRGQEARLRCSPMKGHSHVYWYRQLPEEGLKFMVYLQKENIIDESGMPKERFSAEFPKEGPSILRIQQVVRGDSAAYFCASSPSSGAYEQYFGPGTRLTVT.

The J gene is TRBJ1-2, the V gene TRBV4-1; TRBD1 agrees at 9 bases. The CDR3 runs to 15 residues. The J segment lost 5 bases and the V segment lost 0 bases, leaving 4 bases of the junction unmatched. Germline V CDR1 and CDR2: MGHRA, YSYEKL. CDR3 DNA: TGCGCCAGCAGCCAAGATCCGGGACAGGGATATGGCTACACCTTC. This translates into CASSQDPGQGYGYTF.

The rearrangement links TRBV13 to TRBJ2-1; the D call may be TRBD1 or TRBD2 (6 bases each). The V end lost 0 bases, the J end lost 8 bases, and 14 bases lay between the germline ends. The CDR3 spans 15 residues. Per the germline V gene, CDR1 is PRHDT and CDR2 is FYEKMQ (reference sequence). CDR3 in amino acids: CASSLGLDRGDEQFF. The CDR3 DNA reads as TGTGCCAGCAGCTTAGGCCTAGATAGGGGGGATGAGCAGTTCTTC. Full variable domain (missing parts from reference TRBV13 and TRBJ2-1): AAGVIQSPRHLIKEKRETATLKCYPIPRHDTVYWYQQGPGQDPQFLISFYEKMQSDKGSIPDRFSAQQFSDYHSELNMSSLELGDSALYFCASSLGLDRGDEQFFGPGTRLTVL.

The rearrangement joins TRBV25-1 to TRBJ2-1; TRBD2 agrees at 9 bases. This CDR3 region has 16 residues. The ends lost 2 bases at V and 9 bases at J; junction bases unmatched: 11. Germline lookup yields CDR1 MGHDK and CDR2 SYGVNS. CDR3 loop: CASSEKSGRPLGEQFF. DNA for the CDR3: TGTGCCAGCAGTGAAAAAAGCGGGAGGCCTTTAGGTGAGCAGTTCTTC.

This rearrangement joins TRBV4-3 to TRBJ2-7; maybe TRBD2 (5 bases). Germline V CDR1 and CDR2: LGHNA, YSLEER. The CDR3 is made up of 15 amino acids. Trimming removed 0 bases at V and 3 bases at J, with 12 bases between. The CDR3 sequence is CASSQEAGLIYEQYF. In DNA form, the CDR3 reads TGCGCCAGCAGCCAAGAAGCTGGACTGATCTACGAGCAGTACTTC.

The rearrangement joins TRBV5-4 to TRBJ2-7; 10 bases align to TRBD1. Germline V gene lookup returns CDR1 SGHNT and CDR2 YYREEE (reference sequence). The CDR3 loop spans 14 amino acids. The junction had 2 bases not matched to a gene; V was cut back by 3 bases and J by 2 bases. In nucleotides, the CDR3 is TGTGCCAGCAGCTACGGACAGGGGGCCTACGAGCAGTACTTC. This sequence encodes CASSYGQGAYEQYF.

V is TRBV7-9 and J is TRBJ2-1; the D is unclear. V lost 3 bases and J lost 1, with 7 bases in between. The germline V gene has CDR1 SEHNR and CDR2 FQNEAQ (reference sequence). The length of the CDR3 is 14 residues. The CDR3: CASSFSRSYNEQFF. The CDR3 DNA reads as TGTGCCAGCAGCTTTTCTCGTTCCTACAATGAGCAGTTCTTC.

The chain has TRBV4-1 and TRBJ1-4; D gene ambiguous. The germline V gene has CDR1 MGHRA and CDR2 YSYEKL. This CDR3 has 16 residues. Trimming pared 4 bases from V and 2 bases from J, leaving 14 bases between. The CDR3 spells CASSRERMGTNEKLFF. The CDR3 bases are TGCGCCAGCAGCCGAGAGCGGATGGGCACTAATGAAAAACTGTTTTTT.

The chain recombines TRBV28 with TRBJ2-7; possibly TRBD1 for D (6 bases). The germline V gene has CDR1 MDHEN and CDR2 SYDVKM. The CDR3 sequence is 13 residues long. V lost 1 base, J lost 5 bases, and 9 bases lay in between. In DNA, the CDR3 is TGTGCCAGCAGTTTATATACAGGGAACGAGCAGTACTTC. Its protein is CASSLYTGNEQYF.

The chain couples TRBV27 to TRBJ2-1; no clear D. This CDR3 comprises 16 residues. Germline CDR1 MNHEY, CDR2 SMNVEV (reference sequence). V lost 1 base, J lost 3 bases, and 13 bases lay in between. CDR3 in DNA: TGTGCCAGCAGTTTATTGAGCTCCTGGCTCTACAATGAGCAGTTCTTC. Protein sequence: CASSLLSSWLYNEQFF.

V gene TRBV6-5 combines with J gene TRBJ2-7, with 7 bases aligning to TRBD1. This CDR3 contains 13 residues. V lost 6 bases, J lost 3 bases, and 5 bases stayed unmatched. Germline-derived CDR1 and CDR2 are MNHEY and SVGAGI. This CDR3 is CASRNRGDYEQYF. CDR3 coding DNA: TGTGCCAGCAGAAACAGGGGAGACTACGAGCAGTACTTC.

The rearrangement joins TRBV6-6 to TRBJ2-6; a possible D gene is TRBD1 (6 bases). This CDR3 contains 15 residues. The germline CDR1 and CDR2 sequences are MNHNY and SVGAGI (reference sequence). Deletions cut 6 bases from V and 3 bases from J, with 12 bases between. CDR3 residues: CASRLGQRGANVLTF. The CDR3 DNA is TGTGCCAGCAGACTGGGACAACGTGGGGCCAACGTCCTGACTTTC.

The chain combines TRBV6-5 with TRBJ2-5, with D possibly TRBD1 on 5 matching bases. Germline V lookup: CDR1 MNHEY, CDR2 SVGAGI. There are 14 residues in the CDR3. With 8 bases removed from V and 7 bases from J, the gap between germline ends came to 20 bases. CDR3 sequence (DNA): TGTGCCAGCGACTCTGGCAGGGCCCGCGGGACCCAGTACTTC. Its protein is CASDSGRARGTQYF.

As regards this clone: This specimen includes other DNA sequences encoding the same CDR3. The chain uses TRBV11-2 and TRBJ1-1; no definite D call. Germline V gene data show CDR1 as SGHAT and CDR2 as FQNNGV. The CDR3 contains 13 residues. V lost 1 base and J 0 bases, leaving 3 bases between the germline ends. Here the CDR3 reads CASSLAMNTEAFF. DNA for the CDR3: TGTGCCAGCAGCTTAGCGATGAACACTGAAGCTTTCTTT.

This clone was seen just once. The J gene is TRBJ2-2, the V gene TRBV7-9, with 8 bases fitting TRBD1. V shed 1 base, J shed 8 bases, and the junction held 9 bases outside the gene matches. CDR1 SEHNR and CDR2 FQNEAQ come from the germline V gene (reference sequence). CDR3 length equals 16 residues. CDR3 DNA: TGTGCCAGCAGCTTAGGGCTGCGACAGGGGACGGGGGAGCTGTTTTTT. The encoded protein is CASSLGLRQGTGELFF.

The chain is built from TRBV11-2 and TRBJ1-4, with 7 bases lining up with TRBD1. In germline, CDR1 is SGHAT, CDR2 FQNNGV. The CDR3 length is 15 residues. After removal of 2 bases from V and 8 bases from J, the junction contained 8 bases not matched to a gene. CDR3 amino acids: CASSLLTGREEKLFF. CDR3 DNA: TGTGCCAGCAGCTTATTGACAGGGAGAGAAGAAAAACTGTTTTTT.